This T cell receptor (beta chain) was identified during a study of blood T cells in healthy people across ages. Study summary: Template switching recovered approximately one barcoded beta molecule for every two T cells.

Study observations and caveats: Comparison with aged donors showed that long-lived donors had more naive CD4+ cells and higher diversity.

A note on this clonotype: The antigen is not known.

Primers used in a second PCR of roughly 6 to 12 cycles were a sample-barcoded 5' primer and a J-beta primer mix. Via MiXCR, TCRdb re-called the 5' RACE reads, giving one row per CDR3 protein. The sample includes about 1.4 million distinct CDR3 sequences, around 59% of them seen just once. Source material: blood. This clonotype originated in a man between 18 and 35 years old in good health.

The CDR3 sequence: CASSLDPRGRGDTQYF. The CDR3 coding sequence is TGTGCCAGCAGCTTGGACCCTCGAGGGAGGGGAGATACGCAGTATTTT. The chain has TRBV7-9 and TRBJ2-3; 7 bases align to TRBD2. The V gene end was trimmed by 3 bases and the J gene end by 5 bases; junction bases not matched to a gene: 11. Germline-derived CDR1 and CDR2 are SEHNR and FQNEAQ (reference sequence). The length of the CDR3 is 16 residues.